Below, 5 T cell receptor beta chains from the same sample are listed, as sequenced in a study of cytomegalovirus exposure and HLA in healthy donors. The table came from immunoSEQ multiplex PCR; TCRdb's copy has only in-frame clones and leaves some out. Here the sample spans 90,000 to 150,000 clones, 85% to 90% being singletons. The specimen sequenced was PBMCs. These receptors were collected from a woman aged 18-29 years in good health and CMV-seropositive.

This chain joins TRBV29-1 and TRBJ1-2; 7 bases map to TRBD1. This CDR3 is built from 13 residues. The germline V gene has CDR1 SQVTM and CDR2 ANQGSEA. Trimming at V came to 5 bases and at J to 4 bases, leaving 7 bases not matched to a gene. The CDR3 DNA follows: TGCAGCGTTCGGACAGGAAACATCTATGGCTACACCTTC. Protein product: CSVRTGNIYGYTF.

CDR3 loop: CASSVSTSGRENTGELFF. The CDR3 region has the DNA TGTGCCAGCAGCGTAAGCACTAGCGGGAGGGAGAACACCGGGGAGCTGTTTTTT. The chain couples TRBV9 to TRBJ2-2; 13 bases align to TRBD2. Trimming cost V 1 base and J 1 base; bases outside gene matches: 4. The CDR3 is made up of 18 amino acids. Germline-derived CDR1 and CDR2 are SGDLS and YYNGEE.

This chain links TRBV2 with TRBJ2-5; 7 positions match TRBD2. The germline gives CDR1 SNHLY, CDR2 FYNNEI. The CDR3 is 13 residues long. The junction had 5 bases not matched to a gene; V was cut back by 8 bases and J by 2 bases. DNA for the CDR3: TGTGCCAGCGTGCGGGGGAGACAAGAGACCCAGTACTTC. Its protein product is CASVRGRQETQYF.

The CDR3 is CASTRTGMRNQPQHF. The CDR3, as DNA: TGTGCCAGCACGAGGACAGGGATGCGCAATCAGCCCCAGCATTTT. The rearrangement joins TRBV5-8 to TRBJ1-5, with 8 bases matching TRBD1. V dropped 6 bases and J dropped 2; count of bases not matched to a gene: 7. Per the germline V gene, CDR1 is SGHTS and CDR2 is YDEGEE. The CDR3 loop spans 15 amino acids.

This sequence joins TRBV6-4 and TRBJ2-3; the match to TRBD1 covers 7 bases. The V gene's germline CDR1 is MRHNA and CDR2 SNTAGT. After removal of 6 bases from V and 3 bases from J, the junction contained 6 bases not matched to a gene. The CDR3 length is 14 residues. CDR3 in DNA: TGTGCCAGCAGACCCGACAGGGCAACAGATACGCAGTATTTT. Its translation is CASRPDRATDTQYF.